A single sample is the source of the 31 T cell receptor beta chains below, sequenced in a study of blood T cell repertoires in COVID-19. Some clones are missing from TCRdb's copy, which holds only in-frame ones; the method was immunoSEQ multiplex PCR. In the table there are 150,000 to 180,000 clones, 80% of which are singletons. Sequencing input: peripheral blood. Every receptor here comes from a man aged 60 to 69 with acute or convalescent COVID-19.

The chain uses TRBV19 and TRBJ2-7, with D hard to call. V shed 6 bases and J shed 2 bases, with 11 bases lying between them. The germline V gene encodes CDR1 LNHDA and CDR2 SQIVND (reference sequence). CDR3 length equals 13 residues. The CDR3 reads CASRAPLTYEQYF. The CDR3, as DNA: TGTGCCAGTAGAGCCCCCCTTACCTACGAGCAGTACTTC.

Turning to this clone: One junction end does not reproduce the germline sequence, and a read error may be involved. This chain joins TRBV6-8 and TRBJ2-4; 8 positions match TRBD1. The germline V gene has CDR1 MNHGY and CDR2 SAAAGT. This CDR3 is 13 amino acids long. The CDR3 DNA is TGTGCCAGCACTTACAGGGGGAAAGTGTTATCGTACTTC. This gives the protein CASTYRGKVLSYF.

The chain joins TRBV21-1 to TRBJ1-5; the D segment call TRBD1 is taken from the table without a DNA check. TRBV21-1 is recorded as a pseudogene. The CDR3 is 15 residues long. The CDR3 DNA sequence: TGTGCCAGCAGCTATGGGACAGGCGGAAATCAGCCCCAGCATTTT. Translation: CASSYGTGGNQPQHF.

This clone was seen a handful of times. CDR3 DNA sequence: TGTGCCAGCAGCCCGAAGGGGTCCGGCTACACCTTC. Amino acid sequence: CASSPKGSGYTF. This chain uses TRBV21-1 with TRBJ1-2; TRBD1, the D gene given by the table, was not confirmed from the DNA. TRBV21-1 is a documented pseudogene. The CDR3 totals 12 residues.

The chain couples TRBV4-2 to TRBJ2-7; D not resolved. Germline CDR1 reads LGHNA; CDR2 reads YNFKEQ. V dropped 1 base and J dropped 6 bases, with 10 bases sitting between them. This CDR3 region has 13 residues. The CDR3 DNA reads TGTGCCAGCAGCCAAGCCCCTTCGGGCGAGCAGTACTTC. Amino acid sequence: CASSQAPSGEQYF.

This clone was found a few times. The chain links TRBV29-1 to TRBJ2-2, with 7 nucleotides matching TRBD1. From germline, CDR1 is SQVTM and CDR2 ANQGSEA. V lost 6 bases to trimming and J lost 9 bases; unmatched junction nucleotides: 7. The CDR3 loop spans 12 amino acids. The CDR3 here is CSVQQGSRELFF. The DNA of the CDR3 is TGCAGCGTGCAACAGGGGAGCCGGGAGCTGTTTTTT.

The CDR3 nucleotides are TGTGCCAGCAGCTTAGAAAGACAGGGGGCGAAGCCCCAGCATTTT. Translated: CASSLERQGAKPQHF. This chain joins TRBV7-2 and TRBJ1-5, with TRBD1 matching over 10 bases. V was pared by 1 base and J by 8 bases, with 5 bases of the junction left unmatched. Germline V lookup: CDR1 SGHTA, CDR2 FQGNSA. The CDR3 totals 15 residues.

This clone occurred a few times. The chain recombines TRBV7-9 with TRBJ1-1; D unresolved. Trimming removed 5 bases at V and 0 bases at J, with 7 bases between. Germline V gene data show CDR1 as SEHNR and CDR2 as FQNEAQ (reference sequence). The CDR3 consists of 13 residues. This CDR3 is CASSGHMNTEAFF. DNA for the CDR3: TGTGCCAGCAGCGGGCATATGAACACTGAAGCTTTCTTT.

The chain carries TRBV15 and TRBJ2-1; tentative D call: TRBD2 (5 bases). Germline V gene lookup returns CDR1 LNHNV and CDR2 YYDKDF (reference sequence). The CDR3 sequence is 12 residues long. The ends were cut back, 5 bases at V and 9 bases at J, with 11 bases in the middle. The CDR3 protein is CATSRGEAEQFF. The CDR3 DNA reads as TGTGCCACCAGCCGGGGAGAGGCTGAGCAGTTCTTC.

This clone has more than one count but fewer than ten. The CDR3 region is CASSDTGTPVYTEAFF. CDR3 nucleotide sequence: TGTGCCAGCAGTGACACTGGGACACCGGTATACACTGAAGCTTTCTTT. The V gene is TRBV6-4, the J gene TRBJ1-1, with a possible D match to TRBD1 (6 bases). The germline V and J ends were trimmed by 2 bases and 3 bases, with 16 bases remaining between them. CDR1 and CDR2 (germline): MRHNA, SNTAGT. CDR3 length: 16 residues.

Written as DNA, the CDR3 is TGTGCCAGCAGCTTAGGTGGGCGGGGGGCCGGGGAGCTGTTTTTT. It specifies CASSLGGRGAGELFF. V usage is TRBV11-2 and J usage is TRBJ2-2; 8 bases agree with TRBD2. V lost 1 base to trimming and J lost 6 bases; unmatched junction nucleotides: 4. The CDR3 consists of 15 residues. The V gene's germline CDR1 is SGHAT and CDR2 FQNNGV.

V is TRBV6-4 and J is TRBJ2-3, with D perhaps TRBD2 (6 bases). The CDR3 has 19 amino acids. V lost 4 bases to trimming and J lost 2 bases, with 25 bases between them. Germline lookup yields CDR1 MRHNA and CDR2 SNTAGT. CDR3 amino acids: CASSVHSRVADYLTDTQYF. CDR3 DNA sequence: TGTGCCAGCAGTGTCCATTCTCGGGTAGCGGACTACCTCACAGATACGCAGTATTTT.

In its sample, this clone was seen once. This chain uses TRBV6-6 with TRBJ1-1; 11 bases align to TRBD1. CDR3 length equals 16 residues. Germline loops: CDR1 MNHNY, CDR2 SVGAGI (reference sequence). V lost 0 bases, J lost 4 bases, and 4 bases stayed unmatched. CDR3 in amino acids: CASSYSGQGVGTEAFF. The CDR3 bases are TGTGCCAGCAGTTACTCGGGACAGGGGGTCGGCACTGAAGCTTTCTTT.

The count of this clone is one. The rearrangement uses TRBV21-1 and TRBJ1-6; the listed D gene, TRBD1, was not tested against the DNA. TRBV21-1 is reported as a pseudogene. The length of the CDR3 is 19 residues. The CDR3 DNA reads TGTGCCAGCTATCCACACACATGGACAGAACCCTCCTATAATTCACCCCTCCACTTT. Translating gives CASYPHTWTEPSYNSPLHF.

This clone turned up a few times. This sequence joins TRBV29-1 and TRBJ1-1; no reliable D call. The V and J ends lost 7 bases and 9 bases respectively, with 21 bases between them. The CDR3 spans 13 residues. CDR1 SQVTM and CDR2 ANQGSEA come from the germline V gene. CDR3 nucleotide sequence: TGCAGCGGTTGTGAGGGCGCATTAGGAAAAGCTTTCTTT. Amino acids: CSGCEGALGKAFF. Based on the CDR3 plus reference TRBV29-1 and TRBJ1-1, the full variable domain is SAVISQKPSRDICQRGTSLTIQCQVDSQVTMMFWYRQQPGQSLTLIATANQGSEATYESGFVIDKFPISRPNLTFSTLTVSNMSPEDSSIYLCSGCEGALGKAFFGQGTRLTVV.

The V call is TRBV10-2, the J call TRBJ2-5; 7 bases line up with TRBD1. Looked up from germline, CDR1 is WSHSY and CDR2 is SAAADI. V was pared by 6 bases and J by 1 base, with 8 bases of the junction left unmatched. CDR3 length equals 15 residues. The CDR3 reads CASRPTGQAQETQYF. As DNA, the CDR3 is TGCGCCAGCAGGCCAACAGGACAGGCCCAAGAGACCCAGTACTTC.

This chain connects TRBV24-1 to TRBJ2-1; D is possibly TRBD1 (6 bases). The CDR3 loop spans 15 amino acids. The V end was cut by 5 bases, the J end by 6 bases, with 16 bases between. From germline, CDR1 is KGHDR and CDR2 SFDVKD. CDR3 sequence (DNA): TGTGCCACCAGTGTGGGACATTCCTCTCTCAATGAGCAGTTCTTC. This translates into CATSVGHSSLNEQFF.

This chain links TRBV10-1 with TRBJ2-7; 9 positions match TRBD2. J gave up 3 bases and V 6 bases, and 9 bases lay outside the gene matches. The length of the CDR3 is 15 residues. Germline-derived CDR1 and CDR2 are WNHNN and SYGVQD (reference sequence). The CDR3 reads CASRGTSPQDYEQYF. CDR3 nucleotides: TGCGCCAGCAGGGGGACTAGCCCCCAGGACTACGAGCAGTACTTC.

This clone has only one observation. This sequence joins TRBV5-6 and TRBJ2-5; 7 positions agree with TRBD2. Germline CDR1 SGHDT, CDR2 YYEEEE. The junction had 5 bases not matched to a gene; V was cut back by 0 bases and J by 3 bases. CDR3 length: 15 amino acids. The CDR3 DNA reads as TGTGCCAGCAGCTTGGTGGTTGCGGGGGAAGAGACCCAGTACTTC. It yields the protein CASSLVVAGEETQYF. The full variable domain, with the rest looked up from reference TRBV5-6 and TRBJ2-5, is DAGVTQSPTHLIKTRGQQVTLRCSPKSGHDTVSWYQQALGQGPQFIFQYYEEEERQRGNFPDRFSGHQFPNYSSELNVNALLLGDSALYLCASSLVVAGEETQYFGPGTRLLVL.

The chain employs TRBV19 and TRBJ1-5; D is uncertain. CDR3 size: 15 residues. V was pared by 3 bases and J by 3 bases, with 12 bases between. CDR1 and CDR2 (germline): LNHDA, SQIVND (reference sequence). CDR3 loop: CASSISTGINQPQHF. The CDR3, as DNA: TGTGCCAGTAGTATTTCTACGGGAATCAATCAGCCCCAGCATTTT.

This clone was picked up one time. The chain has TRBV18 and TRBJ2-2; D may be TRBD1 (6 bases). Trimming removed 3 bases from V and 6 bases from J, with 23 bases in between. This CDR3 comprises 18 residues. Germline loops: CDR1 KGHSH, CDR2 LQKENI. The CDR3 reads CASSPFAGDPRAAGELFF. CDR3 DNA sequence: TGTGCCAGCTCACCTTTCGCAGGGGACCCTCGGGCAGCCGGGGAGCTGTTTTTT.

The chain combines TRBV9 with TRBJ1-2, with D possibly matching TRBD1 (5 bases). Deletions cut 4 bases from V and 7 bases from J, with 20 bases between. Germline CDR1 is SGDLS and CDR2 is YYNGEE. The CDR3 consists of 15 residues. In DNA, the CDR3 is TGTGCCAGCAGCCCCTCGGCGGAGGGGATAAGTGGCTACACCTTC. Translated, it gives CASSPSAEGISGYTF.

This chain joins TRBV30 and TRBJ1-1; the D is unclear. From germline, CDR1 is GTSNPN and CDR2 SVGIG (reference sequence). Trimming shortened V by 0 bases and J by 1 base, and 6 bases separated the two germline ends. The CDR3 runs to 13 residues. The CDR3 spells CAWSVPQNTEAFF. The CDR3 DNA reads TGTGCCTGGAGTGTACCACAGAACACTGAAGCTTTCTTT. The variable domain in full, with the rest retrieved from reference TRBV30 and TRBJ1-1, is SQTIHQWPATLVQPVGSPLSLECTVEGTSNPNLYWYRQAAGRGLQLLFYSVGIGQISSEVPQNLSASRPQDRQFILSSKKLLLSDSGFYLCAWSVPQNTEAFFGQGTRLTVV.

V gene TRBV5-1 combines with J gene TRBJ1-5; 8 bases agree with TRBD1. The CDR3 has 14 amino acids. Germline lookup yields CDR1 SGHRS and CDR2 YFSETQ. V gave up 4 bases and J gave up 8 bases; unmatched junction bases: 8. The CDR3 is CASSTGGQGEPQHF. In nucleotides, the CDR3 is TGCGCCAGCAGCACAGGAGGACAGGGAGAGCCCCAGCATTTT.

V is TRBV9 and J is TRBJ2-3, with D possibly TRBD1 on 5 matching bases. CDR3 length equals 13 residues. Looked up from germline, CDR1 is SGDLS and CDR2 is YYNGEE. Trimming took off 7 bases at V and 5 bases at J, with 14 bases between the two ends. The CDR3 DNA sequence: TGTGCCAGCGGCAGGTCAGGACAAGATACGCAGTATTTT. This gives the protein CASGRSGQDTQYF.

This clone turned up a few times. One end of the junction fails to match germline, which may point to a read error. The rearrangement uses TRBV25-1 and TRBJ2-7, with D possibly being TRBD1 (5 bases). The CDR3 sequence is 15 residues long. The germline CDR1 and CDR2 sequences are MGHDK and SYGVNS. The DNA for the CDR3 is TGTGCCAGCAGTGGCTCTATAGGGATACAGGTTATTCCTATCTTC. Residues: CASSGSIGIQVIPIF.

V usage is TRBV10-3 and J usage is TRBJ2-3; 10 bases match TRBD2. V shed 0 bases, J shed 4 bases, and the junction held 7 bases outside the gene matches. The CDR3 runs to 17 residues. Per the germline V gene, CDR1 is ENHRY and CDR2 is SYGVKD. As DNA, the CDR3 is TGTGCCATCAGTGAGTCAGGACTAGCGGAGACCTCAGATACGCAGTATTTT. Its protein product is CAISESGLAETSDTQYF.

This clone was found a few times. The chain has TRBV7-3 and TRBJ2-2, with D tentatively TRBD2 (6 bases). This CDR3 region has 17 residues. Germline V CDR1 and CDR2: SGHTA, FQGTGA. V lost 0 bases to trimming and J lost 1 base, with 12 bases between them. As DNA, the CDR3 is TGTGCCAGCAGCTTAACCGGGGGACGTCTGAACACCGGGGAGCTGTTTTTT. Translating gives CASSLTGGRLNTGELFF. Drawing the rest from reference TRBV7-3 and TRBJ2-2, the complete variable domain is GAGVSQTPSNKVTEKGKYVELRCDPISGHTALYWYRQSLGQGPEFLIYFQGTGAADDSGLPNDRFFAVRPEGSVSTLKIQRTERGDSAVYLCASSLTGGRLNTGELFFGEGSRLTVL.

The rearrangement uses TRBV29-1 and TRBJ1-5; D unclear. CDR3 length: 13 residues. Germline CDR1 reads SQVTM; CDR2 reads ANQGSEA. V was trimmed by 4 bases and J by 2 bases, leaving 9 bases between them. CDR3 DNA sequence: TGCAGCGTTGGGCAGGCTGGCAATCAGCCCCAGCATTTT. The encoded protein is CSVGQAGNQPQHF.

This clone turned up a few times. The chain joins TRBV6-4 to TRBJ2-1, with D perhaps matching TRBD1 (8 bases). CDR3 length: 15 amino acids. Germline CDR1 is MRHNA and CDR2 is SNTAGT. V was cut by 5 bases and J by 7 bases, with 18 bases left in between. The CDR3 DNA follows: TGTGCCAGCAGTAGGAACAGGGGGGGGAAGAATGAGCAGTTCTTC. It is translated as CASSRNRGGKNEQFF.

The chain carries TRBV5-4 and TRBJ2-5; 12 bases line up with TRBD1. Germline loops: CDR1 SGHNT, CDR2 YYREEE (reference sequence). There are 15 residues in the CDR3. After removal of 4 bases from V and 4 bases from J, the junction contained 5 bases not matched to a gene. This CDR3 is CASSARDRGPETQYF. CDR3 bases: TGTGCCAGCAGCGCAAGGGACAGGGGGCCAGAGACCCAGTACTTC.